The T cell receptor (beta chain) described here comes from a study of T-cell memory formation after mild COVID-19 (dated by TCRdb to about 2021). Study-wide context: Most TCR sequence clusters were specific to one of the two donors. Two young, previously healthy adult volunteers made up the cohort, one male and one female. In two donors, T-cell clones that expanded and contracted after mild COVID-19 were followed by sequencing TCRalpha and TCRbeta repertoires longitudinally.

V lost 3 bases and J lost 5 bases; the stretch between them is 21 bases long. Including cysteine and phenylalanine, the CDR3 has 16 amino acids. Just the 48-base CDR3 DNA is kept, in frame starting at base 1. Sequences DFQATT (CDR1) and SNEGSKA (CDR2) are obtained from the germline V gene (reference sequence). The research as a whole found: Whether the second-wave clones peaking on day 37 were SARS-CoV-2 specific was not confirmed. Only two mild cases were covered in the study, and larger cohorts including severe cases with pre-infection samples were considered necessary. The detection of some responding clones in pre-infection memory suggests that pre-existing cross-reactive memory T cells joined the SARS-CoV-2 response. Contracting CD4+ clones turned up mainly in the CM and EM memory subsets, whereas EMRA was where CD8+ clones were enriched. Balanced CD4/CD8 phenotypes were observed for clones contracting from day 15 to 85, whereas a bias towards CD4+ was observed for a second wave of clones expanding from day 15 to 37.

PBMCs were isolated by Ficoll-Paque density gradient centrifugation. Data came from an Illumina NovaSeq 6000. cDNA libraries for TCRalpha and TCRbeta were prepared by 5'RACE using constant-segment primers, with sample barcodes and unique molecular identifiers added. RNA was extracted from every sample with Trizol reagent. Amplification of the libraries took two PCR steps, and the second step added a second sample barcode plus Illumina TruSeq adapters. Libraries were sequenced on an Illumina NovaSeq with 2 x 150 bp paired-end reads. From the authors' description of their analysis: With migec v1.2.7, reads were demultiplexed and then collapsed into UMI-guided consensus sequences. Using mixcr v2.1.11, UMI consensuses were aligned to TRA and TRB V and J templates and then assembled into clonotypes. A clonotype was counted as expanded or contracted only when both edgeR and NoisET called the clonotype significant, with the noise models trained on biological replicates. For edgeR calls, the cutoffs were a false discovery rate-adjusted p below 0.01 and a log2 fold-change threshold of 1. PCA with hierarchical clustering of max-normalized trajectories of the 1000 most abundant clonotypes was used as exploratory dynamics analysis. The CD4 or CD8 phenotype of responding clones was assigned using the separately sequenced CD4+ and CD8+ repertoires. Using fastp trimming at Q25 and MiXCR clonotype assembly, TCRdb reanalyzed the public sequencing data and kept in-frame beta chains. Records with the same CDR3 protein are collapsed into one entry carrying the most frequent genes and DNA. Here the V and J calls rest on TCRdb's processing, not on the authors' analysis. The sample table holds a few hundred thousand distinct CDR3 sequences, of which roughly 21% were seen once. The top ten hold around 13% of the sample.

This clonotype was counted a few times. Its antigen remains unidentified. No much larger clone exists at a distance of one base, and base qualities are not known. Recombination linked TRBV20-1 to TRBJ2-3; possibly the D gene is TRBD2, per 6 matching bases. Material: PBMCs or a T cell subset sorted from them (not recorded which). The origin of this receptor is an adult woman who had mild COVID-19 (a few samples of this study predate the infection). The sample titles of this study are shuffled in the database, so cell type and time point are left out; the donor was told from shared clones. The CDR3 region has the sequence CSARAWTIGRGDTQYF. Here is the DNA: TGCAGTGCTAGGGCATGGACTATCGGGAGAGGAGATACGCAGTATTTT.